The 14 T cell receptor beta chains listed next were all sequenced from one sample in a study of blood T cell repertoires in COVID-19 (dated by TCRdb to 2019 to 2021). Libraries were constructed by the immunoSEQ multiplex PCR assay. TCRdb mirrors the immuneACCESS table, restricted to in-frame sequences. Some clones are absent from its copies; in checked studies, under half trace to an unresolved V gene, and the reason for the others is unknown. The sample has around 150,000 clones on record, 80% to 85% of them singletons. Around 4% of the sample rests with the top ten. The sequenced sample was peripheral blood. The receptor set was obtained from a woman in her sixties or seventies with acute or convalescent COVID-19.

The CDR3 coding sequence is TGTGCCAGCAAAACCGGGACTAGCGGGAGAGAGACCCAGTACTTC. Protein sequence: CASKTGTSGRETQYF. V and J are TRBV28 and TRBJ2-5; the match to TRBD2 covers 14 bases. J gave up 4 bases and V 7 bases, and 5 bases lay outside the gene matches. The CDR3 runs to 15 residues. The germline gives CDR1 MDHEN, CDR2 SYDVKM.

The V gene is TRBV5-1, the J gene TRBJ2-3, with a weak D call TRBD2 (5 bases). This CDR3 is built from 14 residues. V lost 9 bases and J 2 bases, leaving 16 bases between the germline ends. Germline CDR1 is SGHRS and CDR2 is YFSETQ. DNA for the CDR3: TGCGCCACCAACTCCGGGATATCCACAGATACGCAGTATTTT. Its protein product is CATNSGISTDTQYF.

This chain joins TRBV7-6 and TRBJ1-3; D unclear. The CDR3 contains 16 residues. CDR1 and CDR2 from the germline V gene are SGHVS and FNYEAQ. The ends were cut back, 0 bases at V and 0 bases at J, with 9 bases in the middle. The CDR3 is CASSLAGTRSGNTIYF. DNA for the CDR3: TGTGCCAGCAGCTTAGCGGGCACCCGCTCTGGAAACACCATATATTTT.

The CDR3 sequence is CASSYSSGTGELFF. CDR3 nucleotides: TGTGCCAGCAGTTACTCGAGCGGGACCGGGGAGCTGTTTTTT. V and J are TRBV6-5 and TRBJ2-2; TRBD2 might be the D (6 bases). V lost 0 bases and J lost 5, with 7 bases in between. Germline V gene lookup returns CDR1 MNHEY and CDR2 SVGAGI. The CDR3 covers 14 residues.

The rearrangement links TRBV18 to TRBJ1-1, with D uncertain. V was shortened by 1 base and J by 1 base, with 7 bases between the two germline ends. The CDR3 loop spans 14 amino acids. Looked up from germline, CDR1 is KGHSH and CDR2 is LQKENI. CDR3 region: CASSPQTSNTEAFF. The CDR3 DNA is TGTGCCAGCTCACCACAGACTTCGAACACTGAAGCTTTCTTT. Full variable domain (rest looked up from reference TRBV18 and TRBJ1-1): NAGVMQNPRHLVRRRGQEARLRCSPMKGHSHVYWYRQLPEEGLKFMVYLQKENIIDESGMPKERFSAEFPKEGPSILRIQQVVRGDSAAYFCASSPQTSNTEAFFGQGTRLTVV.

The chain is built from TRBV11-2 and TRBJ2-7; D is unclear. The V gene lost 0 bases and the J gene lost 5 bases, with 8 bases spanning the gap. The CDR3 contains 13 residues. CDR1 SGHAT and CDR2 FQNNGV come from the germline V gene. The CDR3 DNA is TGTGCCAGCAGCTTAGATAGAGTGAACGAGCAGTACTTC. This gives the protein CASSLDRVNEQYF.

V usage is TRBV2 and J usage is TRBJ1-5; possible D gene TRBD1, 5 bases. Germline V gives CDR1 SNHLY, CDR2 FYNNEI. The germline V and J ends were trimmed by 4 bases and 6 bases, with 10 bases remaining between them. The CDR3 has 13 amino acids. CDR3 in amino acids: CASSVGGSQPQHF. As DNA, the CDR3 is TGTGCCAGCAGTGTCGGGGGGAGTCAGCCCCAGCATTTT.

In this sample, this clone turned up a few times. This chain joins TRBV4-1 and TRBJ2-2; 9 bases agree with TRBD2. Germline V gene lookup returns CDR1 MGHRA and CDR2 YSYEKL. Trimming removed 6 bases from V and 4 bases from J; junction bases left unmatched: 21. CDR3 size: 20 residues. The CDR3 loop reads CASSQTTMAGGPRGTGELFF. CDR3 nucleotide sequence: TGCGCCAGCAGTCAAACCACCATGGCGGGAGGGCCGAGAGGCACCGGGGAGCTGTTTTTT.

This clone was recorded once. The gene calls are TRBV7-9 and TRBJ2-3; D remains unclear. This CDR3 has 14 residues. Trimming stripped 5 bases from V and 1 base from J, with 10 bases between. Looked up from germline, CDR1 is SEHNR and CDR2 is FQNEAQ (reference sequence). The CDR3 region has the DNA TGTGCCAGCAGCCTGAACCCAGGCACAGATACGCAGTATTTT. This sequence encodes CASSLNPGTDTQYF.

CDR3 residues: CASSSGDTQYF. Here the CDR3 DNA reads TGTGCCAGCTCATCCGGAGATACGCAGTATTTT. J is TRBJ2-3 and V is TRBV5-8; D is undetermined. The germline CDR1 and CDR2 sequences are SGHTS and YDEGEE. This CDR3 contains 11 residues. V lost 7 bases and J lost 5, with 8 bases in between.

This sequence joins TRBV2 and TRBJ2-6; 11 nucleotides agree with TRBD2. J lost 0 bases, V lost 6 bases, and 4 bases had no gene match. Germline CDR1 SNHLY, CDR2 FYNNEI. This CDR3 is 17 amino acids long. DNA for the CDR3: TGTGCCAGCAGAGGACTAGCGGGTAACTCTGGGGCCAACGTCCTGACTTTC. Translating gives CASRGLAGNSGANVLTF.

CDR3 amino acids: CASSSFGATSARKVLGELFF. In DNA, the CDR3 is TGTGCCAGCAGCTCCTTTGGGGCTACTAGCGCCCGAAAGGTGCTCGGGGAGCTGTTTTTT. This chain uses TRBV11-3 with TRBJ2-2; 7 bases are a match to TRBD2. The CDR3 has 20 residues. V trimming: 4 bases; J trimming: 7 bases; junction bases outside the gene matches: 24. Germline CDR1 reads SGHNT; CDR2 reads YENEEA.

This chain connects TRBV10-2 to TRBJ2-7, with D perhaps TRBD1 (6 bases). CDR1 and CDR2 (germline): WSHSY, SAAADI. Trimming removed 6 bases at V and 2 bases at J, with 17 bases between. This CDR3 is 15 amino acids long. Written as DNA, the CDR3 is TGCGCCAGCAGGTCCTTGGACAGATCGACCTACGAGCAGTACTTC. This sequence encodes CASRSLDRSTYEQYF.

The genes are TRBV19 and TRBJ2-5, with TRBD2 as a possible D gene (5 bases). The CDR3 is 16 residues long. CDR1 is LNHDA, CDR2 SQIVND, per germline (reference sequence). Trimming shortened V by 6 bases and J by 0 bases, and 17 bases separated the two germline ends. The CDR3 coding sequence is TGTGCCAGTAGCCCTTTGGGGAGAGCGTACCAAGAGACCCAGTACTTC. Its protein product is CASSPLGRAYQETQYF.